A selection of T cell receptor beta chains follows, all from one sample in a study of brain T cells in children with intractable seizures. The table came from immunoSEQ multiplex PCR; TCRdb's copy has only in-frame clones and leaves some out. The sample comprises a few hundred thousand clones, about 94% of which are singletons, and 5% to 7% rests with the top ten. The sample here was peripheral blood, taken more than 4 months after surgery. All receptors come from a boy less than two years old with tuberous sclerosis and intractable seizures. The CDR3 runs from the conserved cysteine through the conserved F or W. The D gene is left open where the match is weak. Size is omitted from some rows. Given values are once, few, many or a class for expanded clones.

v_gene	abundance	j_gene	d_gene	CDR3aa	CDR3nt
TRBV19	-	TRBJ2-3	TRBD2	CASSILAGVGNEQYF	TGTGCCAGTAGTATACTAGCGGGAGTGGGCAACGAGCAGTATTTT
TRBV6-2/TRBV6-3	-	TRBJ1-5	-	CASSHQGRIQPQHF	TGTGCCAGCAGTCACCAGGGTAGGATTCAGCCCCAGCATTTT
TRBV27	-	TRBJ2-7	-	CASSLLDSTYEQYF	TGTGCCAGCAGTTTACTGGACAGTACCTACGAGCAGTACTTC
TRBV11-3	-	TRBJ1-1	-	CASSLDSGAAAFF	TGTGCCAGCAGCTTAGACTCAGGGGCTGCAGCTTTCTTT
TRBV3-1/TRBV3-2	-	TRBJ2-7	-	CASSQGRYSYEQYF	TGTGCCAGCAGCCAAGGCAGATACTCCTACGAGCAGTACTTC
TRBV18	-	TRBJ1-2	TRBD1	CASSLAGTGGRGYTF	TGTGCCAGCTCACTAGCCGGGACAGGGGGCCGTGGCTACACCTTC
TRBV7-6	once	TRBJ2-5	-	CASSLDGGPQETQYF	TGTGCCAGCAGCTTAGATGGGGGGCCCCAAGAGACCCAGTACTTC
TRBV5-6	-	TRBJ1-2	TRBD1	CASSLGVRGRLPNYGYTF	TGTGCCAGCAGCTTGGGGGTCAGGGGGCGCCTTCCTAACTATGGCTACACCTTC
TRBV19	-	TRBJ1-2	TRBD1	CASSSRTGQYGYTF	TGTGCCAGTAGTTCGCGGACAGGGCAGTATGGCTACACCTTC
TRBV3-1/TRBV3-2	-	TRBJ1-1	TRBD1	CASSPLQGDTEAFF	TGTGCCAGCAGCCCATTACAGGGGGACACTGAAGCTTTCTTT
TRBV4-1	-	TRBJ1-2	TRBD1	CASSQVRGTGGLLGFGYTF	TGCGCCAGCAGCCAAGTTCGCGGGACAGGGGGCCTTTTGGGATTTGGCTACACCTTC
TRBV5-4	-	TRBJ2-3	-	CASTPPGRYTDTQYF	TGTGCCAGCACCCCACCGGGGAGATACACAGATACGCAGTATTTT
TRBV4-1	-	TRBJ2-2	TRBD2	CASSHLGREGSTGELFF	TGCGCCAGCAGCCACCTAGGGCGGGAGGGAAGCACCGGGGAGCTGTTTTTT
TRBV30	-	TRBJ2-7	-	CAWWEQGYEQYF	TGTGCCTGGTGGGAACAGGGCTACGAGCAGTACTTC
TRBV7-6	-	TRBJ2-7	-	CASSFTGVAEYEQYF	TGTGCCAGCAGCTTCACGGGGGTAGCGGAATACGAGCAGTACTTC
TRBV3-1/TRBV3-2	-	TRBJ2-1	-	CASSHRGGEAYNEQFF	TGTGCCAGCAGCCATAGGGGCGGGGAGGCCTACAATGAGCAGTTCTTC
TRBV15	-	TRBJ2-3	-	CATSREDTADTQYF	TGTGCCACCAGCAGGGAGGACACCGCAGATACGCAGTATTTT
TRBV5-6	-	TRBJ2-2	-	CASSLFKGPRTGELFF	TGTGCCAGCAGCTTGTTTAAAGGGCCGAGGACCGGGGAGCTGTTTTTT
TRBV28	-	TRBJ1-2	-	CASSFPAPNYGYTF	TGTGCCAGCAGTTTTCCGGCGCCGAACTATGGCTACACCTTC
TRBV10-1	-	TRBJ1-1	TRBD1	CASSDGGQENTEAFF	TGCGCCAGCAGTGATGGGGGACAGGAGAACACTGAAGCTTTCTTT
TRBV4-2	-	TRBJ2-3	-	CASRGQGTDTQYF	TGTGCCAGCAGGGGACAAGGGACAGATACGCAGTATTTT
TRBV7-2	-	TRBJ1-1	-	CASSSTYWDTFAAFF	TGTGCCAGCAGCTCCACTTACTGGGACACCTTTGCGGCTTTCTTT
TRBV5-6	-	TRBJ1-2	TRBD1	CASRLTGRGGYTF	TGTGCCAGCAGGTTGACAGGGAGGGGCGGCTACACCTTC
TRBV2	-	TRBJ1-1	-	CASGSNMNTEAFF	TGTGCCAGCGGGTCAAACATGAACACTGAAGCTTTCTTT
TRBV27	-	TRBJ1-2	TRBD1	CASSFAGGYGYTF	TGTGCCAGCAGTTTTGCAGGGGGCTATGGCTACACCTTC
TRBV24-1	-	TRBJ2-7	-	CATSGGTDTTYEQYF	TGTGCCACCAGTGGCGGGACAGATACTACCTACGAGCAGTACTTC
TRBV11-1	-	TRBJ1-4	-	CASSLSFPGKLFF	TGTGCCAGCAGCTTGTCTTTCCCCGGGAAACTGTTTTTT
TRBV30	-	TRBJ1-5	-	CAWSGGVDQPQHF	TGTGCCTGGAGTGGCGGGGTGGATCAGCCCCAGCATTTT
TRBV7-2	-	TRBJ2-7	-	CASSLVMDTYEQYF	TGTGCCAGCAGCTTAGTAATGGATACCTACGAGCAGTACTTC
TRBV10-1	-	TRBJ2-3	-	CASSDGVGDTQYF	TGCGCCAGCAGCGATGGCGTAGGGGATACGCAGTATTTT
TRBV5-1	once	TRBJ2-2	TRBD2	CASSPGLAGGPGELFF	TGCGCCAGCAGCCCGGGACTAGCGGGAGGACCCGGGGAGCTGTTTTTT
TRBV7-8	once	TRBJ2-2	TRBD2	CVGSGRARDTGELFF	TGTGTTGGTAGCGGGAGGGCCAGGGACACCGGGGAGCTGTTTTTT
TRBV28	-	TRBJ1-2	TRBD1	CASSSEYRGLKGYTF	TGTGCCAGCAGCTCAGAGTACAGGGGGCTGAAGGGCTACACCTTC
TRBV4-2	-	TRBJ1-2	-	CASSQGLATGSFSYGYTF	TGTGCCAGCAGCCAAGGTCTGGCGACGGGTTCGTTTAGCTATGGCTACACCTTC
TRBV12-3/TRBV12-4	-	TRBJ2-4	-	CASSLAGKNIQYF	TGTGCCAGCAGTTTGGCAGGGAAAAACATTCAGTACTTC
TRBV28	-	TRBJ1-1	TRBD1	CASSARTGNSEVTEAFF	TGTGCCAGCAGTGCCAGGACAGGGAACTCCGAGGTGACTGAAGCTTTCTTT
TRBV24-1	-	TRBJ2-3	-	CATSDPNHRAATTRPDTQYF	TGTGCCACCAGTGACCCCAACCACAGGGCGGCGACTACACGACCAGATACGCAGTATTTT
TRBV30	-	TRBJ1-4	TRBD1	CAWEPGTGNEKLFF	TGTGCCTGGGAACCCGGGACAGGGAATGAAAAACTGTTTTTT
TRBV2	few	TRBJ1-5	TRBD1	CASSLDRGNQPQHF	TGTGCCAGCAGCTTAGACAGGGGGAATCAGCCCCAGCATTTT
TRBV6-5	-	TRBJ1-1	TRBD1	CASSYSFQGATEAFF	TGTGCCAGCAGTTACTCGTTTCAGGGGGCGACTGAAGCTTTCTTT